The 17 T cell receptor beta chains presented below share a single source sample, sequenced in a study of T-cell memory formation after mild COVID-19 (dated by TCRdb to about 2021). Preparation of the library involved 5' RACE. Instrument on record: Illumina NovaSeq 6000. TCRdb trimmed public reads at Q25 via fastp, called clones via MiXCR and kept in-frame beta chains. Every entry covers one CDR3 protein and lists the most common genes and DNA from its rows. The sample includes roughly 140,000 distinct CDR3 sequences, with 13% to 15% observed a single time. About 30% of the sample is taken by the ten largest. What was sequenced was PBMCs or a T cell subset sorted from them (not recorded which). The receptors originated from an adult woman who had mild COVID-19 (a few samples of this study predate the infection). The sample titles of this study are shuffled in the database, so cell type and time point are left out; the donor was told from shared clones.

This clonotype appeared many times. The chain couples TRBV20-1 to TRBJ2-7; D is possibly TRBD2 (6 bases). CDR1 and CDR2 (germline): DFQATT, SNEGSKA (reference sequence). The CDR3 is made up of 14 amino acids. Trimming took off 2 bases at V and 3 bases at J, with 14 bases between the two ends. This chain's CDR3 is CSARLGGDGYEQYF. DNA for the CDR3: TGCAGTGCTAGATTGGGGGGAGATGGCTACGAGCAGTACTTC.

This clonotype was seen only a few times. The chain uses TRBV6-5 and TRBJ2-6, with 8 bases matching TRBD1. V shed 4 bases, J shed 6 bases, and the junction held 11 bases outside the gene matches. Germline values: CDR1 MNHEY, CDR2 SVGAGI. The CDR3 extends over 17 amino acids. CDR3 bases: TGTGCCAGCAGTTTAGGGCAGGGGGCGTATGTGGCCAACGTCCTGACTTTC. Its translation is CASSLGQGAYVANVLTF.

This clonotype was picked up many times. V is TRBV5-1 and J is TRBJ2-5; 9 bases are a match to TRBD1. Germline V gene data show CDR1 as SGHRS and CDR2 as YFSETQ. The CDR3 spans 14 residues. V shed 5 bases, J shed 2 bases, and the junction held 4 bases outside the gene matches. CDR3 DNA sequence: TGCGCCAGCAGTTCCGGGACAGGGCAAGAGACCCAGTACTTC. Its translation is CASSSGTGQETQYF. Drawing the rest from reference TRBV5-1 and TRBJ2-5, the complete variable domain is KAGVTQTPRYLIKTRGQQVTLSCSPISGHRSVSWYQQTPGQGLQFLFEYFSETQRNKGNFPGRFSGRQFSNSRSEMNVSTLELGDSALYLCASSSGTGQETQYFGPGTRLLVL.

A note on this clonotype: At one of its ends the junction is not consistent with the germline gene, which may arise from a read error. J is TRBJ1-1 and V is TRBV7-9; D not certain. This CDR3 contains 13 residues. CDR1 is SEHNR, CDR2 FQNEAQ, per germline (reference sequence). The CDR3 nucleotides read TGTTCCAGCAGCTTAGTGGGGAACACTGAAGCTTTCTTT. Its translation: CSSSLVGNTEAFF.

This clonotype was counted a few times. The chain employs TRBV4-1 and TRBJ2-1; the match to TRBD2 covers 10 bases. This CDR3 comprises 16 residues. The J segment lost 8 bases and the V segment lost 1 base, leaving 8 bases of the junction unmatched. CDR1 is MGHRA, CDR2 YSYEKL, per germline. Written as DNA, the CDR3 is TGCGCCAGCAGCCAAGCAGTGATAGCGGGAGGTCATGAGCAGTTCTTC. Protein: CASSQAVIAGGHEQFF.

This clonotype showed up just a few times. This sequence joins TRBV12-3 or TRBV12-4 and TRBJ2-7; D might be TRBD1 or TRBD2, each matching 5 bases. The CDR3 totals 14 residues. V was clipped by 10 bases and J by 5 bases, with 21 bases between them. CDR3 protein: CATSRGRESDEQYF. Here the CDR3 DNA reads TGTGCCACCTCCCGGGGCCGGGAATCGGACGAGCAGTACTTC.

The rearrangement links TRBV15 to TRBJ1-2; 9 bases are shared with TRBD1. The length of the CDR3 is 15 residues. J was trimmed by 7 bases and V by 3 bases; bases with no gene match: 9. Germline V CDR1 and CDR2: LNHNV, YYDKDF (reference sequence). The CDR3 region is CATSRSLQGAGGYTF. The CDR3, as DNA: TGTGCCACCAGCAGGAGTTTACAGGGGGCTGGTGGCTACACCTTC.

This clonotype was seen repeatedly, ten times or more. The chain is built from TRBV7-9 and TRBJ2-1, with 9 bases that match TRBD2. Germline loops: CDR1 SEHNR, CDR2 FQNEAQ (reference sequence). V was pared by 5 bases and J by 8 bases, with 13 bases of the junction left unmatched. The CDR3 is made up of 16 amino acids. For the CDR3, the DNA is TGTGCCAGCAGCCTAAGTCCGGGACTAGCATCCGATGAGCAGTTCTTC. Its translation is CASSLSPGLASDEQFF.

This clonotype has more than one count but fewer than ten. V and J are TRBV9 and TRBJ2-1, with TRBD2 identical over 7 bases. The CDR3 spans 14 residues. The V segment lost 2 bases and the J segment 4 bases; nucleotides outside the gene matches: 3. Germline values: CDR1 SGDLS, CDR2 YYNGEE. The CDR3 bases are TGTGCCAGCAGCGTCTCGGGAGGATACAATGAGCAGTTCTTC. It translates to CASSVSGGYNEQFF.

This clonotype was detected only a few times. The CDR3 DNA reads TGTGCCAGCAGTTACTCCGCGTACACCGGGGAGCTGTTTTTT. This encodes CASSYSAYTGELFF. The chain carries TRBV6-2 or TRBV6-3 and TRBJ2-2; D not resolved. Germline V gene lookup returns CDR1 MNHEY and CDR2 SVGEGT. The V and J ends lost 0 bases and 3 bases respectively, with 5 bases between them. The CDR3 extends over 14 amino acids.

V and J are TRBV6-6 and TRBJ1-5; D is undetermined. Trimming took 2 bases from V and 1 from J, leaving 6 bases between them. Germline V gives CDR1 MNHNY, CDR2 SVGAGI (reference sequence). The CDR3 is made up of 14 amino acids. The CDR3 DNA sequence: TGTGCCAGCAGTTACGCGGGGAGCAATCAGCCCCAGCATTTT. This gives the protein CASSYAGSNQPQHF.

The genes are TRBV19 and TRBJ1-1; unclear D gene. The CDR3 is 14 residues long. The germline gives CDR1 LNHDA, CDR2 SQIVND (reference sequence). Trimming cost V 2 bases and J 10 bases, with 17 bases left between them. In DNA, the CDR3 is TGTGCCAGTAGTATAACCGGGAGTCCAGCTGGAGCTTTCTTT. As protein: CASSITGSPAGAFF.

Worth noting for this clonotype: Lacking the conserved final phenylalanine or tryptophan, this CDR3 likely reflects a read error. This chain links TRBV29-1 with TRBJ2-7; the match to TRBD1 covers 7 bases. Per the germline V gene, CDR1 is SQVTM and CDR2 is ANQGSEA. The ends lost 2 bases at V and 2 bases at J; junction bases unmatched: 3. This CDR3 spans 13 amino acids. The CDR3 reads CSVETGEAYEQYL. As DNA, the CDR3 is TGCAGCGTTGAAACAGGGGAAGCCTACGAGCAGTACCTC.

The chain recombines TRBV7-2 with TRBJ2-2, with D unclear. V lost 2 bases and J 7 bases, leaving 8 bases between the germline ends. CDR1 and CDR2 (germline): SGHTA, FQGNSA. The CDR3 has 13 residues. CDR3 in amino acids: CASSLLGFGELFF. CDR3 in DNA: TGTGCCAGCAGCTTACTAGGGTTCGGGGAGCTGTTTTTT.

This clonotype was observed a handful of times. The V call is TRBV6-5, the J call TRBJ2-7, with no clear D. The germline V gene encodes CDR1 MNHEY and CDR2 SVGAGI. Between the trimmed V and J ends, which lost 1 base and 5 bases, there was a span of 12 bases. The CDR3 loop spans 14 amino acids. CDR3 amino acids: CASSYFGRAHEQYF. Written as DNA, the CDR3 is TGTGCCAGCAGTTACTTTGGACGGGCTCACGAGCAGTACTTC.

This clonotype was counted a few times. The gene calls are TRBV12-5 and TRBJ2-5; no clear D gene. The CDR3 sequence is 14 residues long. CDR1 is LGHNT and CDR2 is FRNRAP in the germline V gene. V lost 3 bases and J 7 bases, leaving 15 bases between the germline ends. The CDR3 loop reads CASGLGIDRGTQYF. CDR3 coding DNA: TGTGCTAGTGGTTTAGGGATCGATCGAGGGACCCAGTACTTC. The entire variable domain, with the rest obtained from reference TRBV12-5 and TRBJ2-5, is as follows: DARVTQTPRHKVTEMGQEVTMRCQPILGHNTVFWYRQTMMQGLELLAYFRNRAPLDDSGMPKDRFSAEMPDATLATLKIQPSEPRDSAVYFCASGLGIDRGTQYFGPGTRLLVL.

The chain recombines TRBV5-1 with TRBJ1-5; D remains unclear. Trimming cost V 2 bases and J 4 bases, with 10 bases left between them. Germline loops: CDR1 SGHRS, CDR2 YFSETQ. The CDR3 is 14 residues long. CDR3 loop: CASSLTPLNQPQHF. CDR3 bases: TGCGCCAGCAGCTTAACTCCGTTAAATCAGCCCCAGCATTTT.